The 20 T cell receptor beta chains given below trace back to one sample, sequenced in a study of T cells in Graves' hyperthyroidism and ophthalmopathy. Researchers amplified the TCR beta CDR3 regions from RNA transcripts. The HTBI primer set was used in a first-round RT-PCR of the TCR CDR3. TCRdb redid the calling of the multiplex PCR reads with MiXCR, one entry per CDR3 protein. Here the sample spans about 480,000 distinct CDR3 sequences, around an eighth being singletons. The sample taken for sequencing was blood. The receptors shown here come from a woman aged 18-30 years with Graves' hyperthyroidism.

This clonotype was counted many times. This sequence joins TRBV11-2 and TRBJ2-1; the D gene is possibly TRBD2 (6 bases). With 1 base removed from V and 4 bases from J, the gap between germline ends came to 11 bases. The CDR3 extends over 15 amino acids. From germline, CDR1 is SGHAT and CDR2 FQNNGV. DNA of the CDR3: TGTGCCAGCAGCTTAGGGGGAGGTACTTACAATGAGCAGTTCTTC. Encoded protein: CASSLGGGTYNEQFF.

This chain uses TRBV7-2 with TRBJ2-1, with TRBD2 matching over 9 bases. Unmatched junction bases numbered 4, after V lost 1 base and J lost 3 bases. The V gene's germline CDR1 is SGHTA and CDR2 FQGNSA. The CDR3 covers 16 residues. The CDR3 DNA follows: TGTGCCAGCAGCTTAGTCCGACTAGCGGTCTACAATGAGCAGTTCTTC. Residues: CASSLVRLAVYNEQFF.

This clonotype occurred a few times. V and J are TRBV5-1 and TRBJ1-1; 12 bases line up with TRBD1. Trimming cost V 4 bases and J 5 bases; bases outside gene matches: 6. The CDR3 runs 15 residues. In germline, CDR1 is SGHRS, CDR2 YFSETQ. The CDR3 reads CASSPGTGGGTEAFF. The CDR3 DNA sequence: TGCGCCAGCAGCCCAGGGACAGGGGGCGGGACTGAAGCTTTCTTT.

V gene TRBV12-3 or TRBV12-4 combines with J gene TRBJ1-2; D ambiguous. The CDR3 is made up of 15 amino acids. Deletions cut 6 bases from V and 4 bases from J, with 18 bases between. The CDR3 DNA follows: TGTGCCAGCAGCCCCCGTATGGGCCGAGGCTATGGCTACACCTTC. This gives the protein CASSPRMGRGYGYTF.

This clonotype was counted ten times or more. J is TRBJ2-7 and V is TRBV12-5, with TRBD2 matching 9 bases. CDR1 is LGHNT and CDR2 is FRNRAP in the germline V gene. After removal of 0 bases from V and 7 bases from J, the junction contained 10 bases not matched to a gene. The CDR3 is made up of 16 amino acids. The CDR3 DNA reads TGTGCTAGTGGTTTGGTACGGTTAGCGGGAGCGTATGAGCAGTACTTC. Translation: CASGLVRLAGAYEQYF.

This clonotype was seen more than once but under ten times. One end of the junction is discordant with germline, which a read error may explain. This chain links TRBV19 with TRBJ1-2; the D is unclear. The CDR3 sequence is 13 residues long. Germline loops: CDR1 LNHDA, CDR2 SQIVND (reference sequence). The CDR3 sequence is CAPTYPRKYGYTF. The CDR3 coding sequence is TGTGCCCCAACGTACCCTCGGAAATATGGCTACACCTTT. The full variable domain, in which reference TRBV19 and TRBJ1-2 provide the parts outside the CDR3, is DGGITQSPKYLFRKEGQNVTLSCEQNLNHDAMYWYRQDPGQGLRLIYYSQIVNDFQKGDIAEGYSVSREKKESFPLTVTSAQKNPTAFYLCAPTYPRKYGYTFGSGTRLTVV.

The chain has TRBV20-1 and TRBJ2-2, with 8 bases identical to TRBD2. The ends lost 6 bases at V and 0 bases at J; junction bases unmatched: 9. The germline gives CDR1 DFQATT, CDR2 SNEGSKA (reference sequence). This CDR3 is built from 16 residues. CDR3 region: CSANRASGPNTGELFF. The CDR3 nucleotides are TGCAGTGCCAACCGGGCTAGCGGGCCGAACACCGGGGAGCTGTTTTTT.

V usage is TRBV9 and J usage is TRBJ2-1; 10 positions match TRBD2. The CDR3 runs 17 residues. Germline V gene data show CDR1 as SGDLS and CDR2 as YYNGEE. V gave up 4 bases and J gave up 5 bases; unmatched junction bases: 12. This CDR3 is CASSPFLAGDDDNEQFF. The CDR3 nucleotides are TGTGCCAGCAGCCCCTTTCTAGCGGGAGACGACGACAATGAGCAGTTCTTC.

The chain carries TRBV9 and TRBJ2-5, with TRBD1 matching over 12 bases. J lost 5 bases, V lost 0 bases, and 5 bases had no gene match. The CDR3 contains 16 residues. Germline CDR1 is SGDLS and CDR2 is YYNGEE. The CDR3 DNA follows: TGTGCCAGCAGCGTAGGGGGACAGGGGGCTGGGGAGACCCAGTACTTC. It encodes CASSVGGQGAGETQYF.

This clonotype occurred many times. The chain combines TRBV7-2 with TRBJ2-2; a possible D gene is TRBD2 (5 bases). The CDR3 runs to 12 residues. Germline V gene data show CDR1 as SGHTA and CDR2 as FQGNSA. V lost 1 base, J lost 10 bases, and 7 bases lay in between. Here the CDR3 DNA reads TGTGCCAGCAGCTTAGTAGCGCCGGAGCTGTTTTTT. Translation gives CASSLVAPELFF.

This clonotype appeared many times. The chain couples TRBV28 to TRBJ1-1; 10 nucleotides line up with TRBD1. The V gene's germline CDR1 is MDHEN and CDR2 SYDVKM. This CDR3 contains 14 residues. V lost 6 bases and J lost 5; bases outside the gene matches: 6. The CDR3 DNA reads TGTGCCAGCAGGAGGGACAGGGGAGGGACTGAAGCTTTCTTT. Amino acid sequence: CASRRDRGGTEAFF.

In its sample, this clonotype was seen many times. The chain recombines TRBV12-3 or TRBV12-4 with TRBJ2-7; a possible D gene is TRBD1 (6 bases). V was clipped by 6 bases and J by 0 bases, with 12 bases between them. The CDR3 runs 14 residues. The CDR3 nucleotides are TGTGCCAGCAGACCCACAGGGCGCTCCTACGAGCAGTACTTC. Encoded protein: CASRPTGRSYEQYF.

This clonotype occurred many times. The CDR3 loop reads CSVNRDQETQYF. The CDR3 DNA reads as TGCAGCGTTAACAGGGATCAAGAGACCCAGTACTTC. The genes are TRBV29-1 and TRBJ2-5; TRBD1 might be the D (6 bases). The V end was cut by 5 bases, the J end by 2 bases, with 9 bases between. The CDR3 loop spans 12 amino acids. The V gene's germline CDR1 is SQVTM and CDR2 ANQGSEA.

This rearrangement joins TRBV6-2 or TRBV6-3 to TRBJ2-5; 11 nucleotides match TRBD2. The CDR3 runs 13 residues. Per germline, CDR1 MNHEY and CDR2 SVGEGT. V was pared by 8 bases and J by 4 bases, with 3 bases of the junction left unmatched. CDR3 sequence reads: CASVLAGAETQYF. The DNA for the CDR3 is TGTGCCAGCGTACTAGCGGGAGCAGAGACCCAGTACTTC.

This clonotype was seen repeatedly, ten times or more. The chain links TRBV18 to TRBJ2-7, with 9 bases aligning to TRBD2. The germline gives CDR1 KGHSH, CDR2 LQKENI. V gave up 3 bases and J gave up 2 bases; unmatched junction bases: 8. The CDR3 contains 16 residues. This CDR3 reads CASSPQSGRYAYEQYV. The DNA of the CDR3 is TGTGCCAGCTCACCTCAAAGCGGGAGGTACGCCTACGAGCAGTACGTC.

In this sample, this clonotype turned up many times. The chain employs TRBV20-1 and TRBJ1-5; possible D gene TRBD1, 6 bases. Between the trimmed V and J ends, which lost 0 bases and 5 bases, there was a span of 11 bases. Germline V CDR1 and CDR2: DFQATT, SNEGSKA (reference sequence). CDR3 size: 14 residues. CDR3: CSARDGQGYQPQHF. The CDR3 coding sequence is TGCAGTGCTAGAGATGGGCAGGGGTATCAGCCCCAGCATTTT.

The V and J genes are TRBV4-2 and TRBJ2-5, with D perhaps matching TRBD2 (6 bases). V lost 5 bases and J 4 bases, leaving 20 bases between the germline ends. Germline CDR1 reads LGHNA; CDR2 reads YNFKEQ. This CDR3 spans 16 amino acids. The CDR3 sequence: CASSTRRMEGGETQYF. In DNA, the CDR3 is TGTGCCAGCAGCACCCGCCGCATGGAGGGAGGAGAGACCCAGTACTTC.

This clonotype was detected ten times or more. The chain couples TRBV6-1 to TRBJ2-2, with D unresolved. The CDR3 has 15 residues. Germline V gene sequence: CDR1 MNHNS, CDR2 SASEGT. V lost 7 bases, J lost 0 bases, and 12 bases lay in between. CDR3 region: CASKKTGSNTGELFF. The CDR3, as DNA: TGTGCCAGCAAGAAGACCGGCTCGAACACCGGGGAGCTGTTTTTT.

This clonotype was seen repeatedly, ten times or more. The chain carries TRBV11-2 and TRBJ1-4, with D maybe TRBD1 (6 bases). Trimming removed 0 bases at V and 10 bases at J, with 12 bases between. Germline V gene data show CDR1 as SGHAT and CDR2 as FQNNGV. The CDR3 is 14 amino acids. The CDR3 region has the DNA TGTGCCAGCAGCTTAGATTGGCAGGGGAGAAAACTGTTTTTT. This codes for CASSLDWQGRKLFF.

This clonotype has ten or more counts. This chain joins TRBV29-1 and TRBJ2-1, with D perhaps matching TRBD1 (5 bases). Trimming shortened V by 5 bases and J by 6 bases, and 14 bases separated the two germline ends. CDR1 and CDR2 from the germline V gene are SQVTM and ANQGSEA. This CDR3 contains 13 residues. The CDR3 nucleotides are TGCAGCGTTTTGGGGCTTAGGGGCAATGAGCAGTTCTTC. This encodes CSVLGLRGNEQFF.